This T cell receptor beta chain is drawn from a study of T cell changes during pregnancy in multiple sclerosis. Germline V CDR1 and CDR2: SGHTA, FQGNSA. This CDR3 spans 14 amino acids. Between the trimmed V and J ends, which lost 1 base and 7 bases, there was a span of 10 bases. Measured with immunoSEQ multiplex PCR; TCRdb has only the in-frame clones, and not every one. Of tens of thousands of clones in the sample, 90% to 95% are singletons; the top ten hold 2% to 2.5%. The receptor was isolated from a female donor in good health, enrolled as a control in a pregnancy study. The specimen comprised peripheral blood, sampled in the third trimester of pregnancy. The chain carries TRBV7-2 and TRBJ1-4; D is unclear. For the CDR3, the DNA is TGTGCCAGCAGCTTAGGGCCCCGCGGTGAAAAACTGTTTTTT. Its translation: CASSLGPRGEKLFF.